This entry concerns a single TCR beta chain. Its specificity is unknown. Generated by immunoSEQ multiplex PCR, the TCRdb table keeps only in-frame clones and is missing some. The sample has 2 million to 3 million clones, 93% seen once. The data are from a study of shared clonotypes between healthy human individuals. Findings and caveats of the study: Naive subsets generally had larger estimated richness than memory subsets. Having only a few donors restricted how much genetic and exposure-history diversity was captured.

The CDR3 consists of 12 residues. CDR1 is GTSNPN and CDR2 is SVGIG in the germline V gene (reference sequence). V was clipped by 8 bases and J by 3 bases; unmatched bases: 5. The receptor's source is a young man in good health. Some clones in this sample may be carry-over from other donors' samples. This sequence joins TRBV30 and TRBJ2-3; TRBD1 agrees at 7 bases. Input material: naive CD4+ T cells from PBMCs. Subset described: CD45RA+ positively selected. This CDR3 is CARGRGTDTQYF. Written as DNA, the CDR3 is TGTGCCCGGGGCAGGGGGACAGATACGCAGTATTTT.